This T cell receptor beta chain comes out of a study of read filtering for tumor transcriptome and immune sequencing. V was clipped by 5 bases and J by 7 bases, with 18 bases between them. The CDR3 extends over 15 amino acids. Looked up from germline, CDR1 is SGHVS and CDR2 is FQNEAQ. The library was built from 400 ng RNA with molecular barcoded adaptors for alpha/delta and beta/gamma chains. Via MiXCR, TCRdb re-called the reads, giving one row per CDR3 protein. The sample carries tens of thousands of distinct CDR3 sequences, approximately 17% recorded once. J is TRBJ1-5 and V is TRBV7-8; no definite D call. Sequenced sample: a population of CD138-negative cells sorted from bone marrow. The TCR sequence derives from a donor over 35 with multiple myeloma. CDR3 coding DNA: TGTGCCAGCAGCACAGCTTCGGGGTTTGGGCAGCCCCAGCATTTT. Its translation: CASSTASGFGQPQHF. Full variable domain (remainder filled in from reference TRBV7-8 and TRBJ1-5): GAGVSQSPRYKVAKRGQDVALRCDPISGHVSLFWYQQALGQGPEFLTYFQNEAQLDKSGLPSDRFFAERPEGSVSTLKIQRTQQEDSAVYLCASSTASGFGQPQHFGDGTRLSIL.